The 29 T cell receptor beta chains given below trace back to one sample, sequenced in a study of blood T cell repertoires in COVID-19 (dated by TCRdb to 2018 to 2021). The protocol used for the library was the immunoSEQ multiplex PCR assay. The table was pulled from immuneACCESS by TCRdb, which kept in-frame rearrangements only. Such tables lose some clones; where checked, under half of the loss comes from unresolved V genes, and the rest has no known cause. The sample table holds a few hundred thousand clones, of which about 85% were seen once. Roughly 2.4% of the sample is in the top ten clones. Sequenced sample: peripheral blood. Receptors were obtained from a woman between 50 and 59 years old who had recovered from COVID-19.

The rearrangement joins TRBV15 to TRBJ1-5; 8 positions match TRBD1. With 5 bases clipped from V and 2 bases from J, the junction kept 14 bases outside the gene matches. Germline V lookup: CDR1 LNHNV, CDR2 YYDKDF (reference sequence). The CDR3 is made up of 18 amino acids. CDR3 sequence (DNA): TGTGCCACCAGCCTCGACAGGGGCCGCGTTTATGGCAATCAGCCCCAGCATTTT. Encoded protein: CATSLDRGRVYGNQPQHF.

A single count supports this clone. The chain combines TRBV5-6 with TRBJ2-1, with 11 bases matching TRBD2. Per the germline V gene, CDR1 is SGHDT and CDR2 is YYEEEE. Trimming removed 6 bases from V and 4 bases from J; junction bases left unmatched: 6. The CDR3 runs to 15 residues. This CDR3 is CASTPSGGPYNEQFF. The CDR3 bases are TGTGCCAGCACCCCTAGCGGGGGGCCATACAATGAGCAGTTCTTC.

The rearrangement uses TRBV5-8 and TRBJ2-1, with 7 bases that match TRBD1. Losses at the gene ends were 4 bases for V and 2 bases for J; bases not matched to a gene: 3. Germline V gene data show CDR1 as SGHTS and CDR2 as YDEGEE. The CDR3 length is 14 residues. CDR3 protein: CASSLGTAYNEQFF. The DNA of the CDR3 is TGTGCCAGCAGCCTTGGGACAGCCTACAATGAGCAGTTCTTC.

The chain is built from TRBV6-1 and TRBJ1-2; no firm D call. From germline, CDR1 is MNHNS and CDR2 SASEGT. The ends were cut back, 1 base at V and 4 bases at J, with 7 bases in the middle. This CDR3 has 13 residues. The CDR3 DNA is TGTGCCAGCAGTGAAGTACCGCGCTATGGCTACACCTTC. Amino acids: CASSEVPRYGYTF.

V is TRBV9 and J is TRBJ2-5, with a possible D match to TRBD2 (6 bases). CDR3 size: 15 residues. Trimming stripped 3 bases from V and 0 bases from J, with 12 bases between. CDR1 is SGDLS, CDR2 YYNGEE, per germline. CDR3: CASSGTTGDQETQYF. The CDR3 DNA sequence: TGTGCCAGCAGCGGGACGACGGGGGACCAAGAGACCCAGTACTTC.

V and J are TRBV18 and TRBJ2-1, with TRBD1 as a possible D gene (6 bases). The CDR3 is made up of 13 amino acids. V lost 4 bases to trimming and J lost 5 bases, with 9 bases between them. Germline values: CDR1 KGHSH, CDR2 LQKENI. The CDR3: CASSLDRNNEQFF. In DNA form, the CDR3 reads TGTGCCAGCTCACTAGACAGGAACAATGAGCAGTTCTTC.

The chain joins TRBV14 to TRBJ2-7, with D uncertain. Germline-derived CDR1 and CDR2 are SGHDN and FVKESK. Deletions cut 1 base from V and 8 bases from J, with 12 bases between. The CDR3 is 13 residues long. In DNA, the CDR3 is TGTGCCAGCAGCCAAGTAAACAGCCGTCAGCAGTACTTC. It translates to CASSQVNSRQQYF.

This clone was seen only once. This rearrangement joins TRBV27 to TRBJ2-3; the D is unclear. The CDR3 is 14 residues long. Germline V gene data show CDR1 as MNHEY and CDR2 as SMNVEV (reference sequence). V was pared by 2 bases and J by 2 bases, with 8 bases between. This CDR3 reads CASSLRIPTDTQYF. In nucleotides, the CDR3 is TGTGCCAGCAGTTTACGTATCCCCACAGATACGCAGTATTTT.

The gene calls are TRBV10-3 and TRBJ1-5, with 8 nucleotides matching TRBD1. Germline loops: CDR1 ENHRY, CDR2 SYGVKD. The V segment lost 3 bases and the J segment 4 bases; nucleotides outside the gene matches: 5. The CDR3 runs 15 residues. The CDR3 DNA is TGTGCCATCAGTGAAGGGAGACAGGGGAATCAGCCCCAGCATTTT. This translates into CAISEGRQGNQPQHF.

The chain joins TRBV19 to TRBJ2-7; 9 bases match TRBD1. This CDR3 spans 16 amino acids. Germline lookup yields CDR1 LNHDA and CDR2 SQIVND (reference sequence). V lost 3 bases and J lost 5; bases outside the gene matches: 11. CDR3 DNA sequence: TGTGCCAGTAGTATTCCCCTCGGGACAGGGAAAAACGAGCAGTACTTC. It codes for CASSIPLGTGKNEQYF. The whole variable domain, filled in from reference TRBV19 and TRBJ2-7, reads DGGITQSPKYLFRKEGQNVTLSCEQNLNHDAMYWYRQDPGQGLRLIYYSQIVNDFQKGDIAEGYSVSREKKESFPLTVTSAQKNPTAFYLCASSIPLGTGKNEQYFGPGTRLTVT.

The gene calls are TRBV9 and TRBJ2-3; 8 bases agree with TRBD1. CDR1 SGDLS and CDR2 YYNGEE come from the germline V gene. V shed 4 bases and J 4 bases; nucleotides not matched to a gene: 8. This CDR3 comprises 15 residues. The CDR3 nucleotides are TGTGCCAGCAGCACCCGGACAGGGCGGTCAGATACGCAGTATTTT. Encoded protein: CASSTRTGRSDTQYF.

J is TRBJ2-3 and V is TRBV6-5, with D tentatively TRBD2 (5 bases). The CDR3 contains 14 residues. Trimming pared 5 bases from V and 2 bases from J, leaving 11 bases between. Germline assignment: CDR1 MNHEY and CDR2 SVGAGI. This CDR3 reads CASSTRTDTDTQYF. In DNA form, the CDR3 reads TGTGCCAGCAGTACCCGGACTGACACAGATACGCAGTATTTT.

The genes are TRBV10-3 and TRBJ1-1; TRBD1 agrees at 8 bases. The trim removed 4 bases at V and 3 bases at J, leaving 7 bases unmatched. This CDR3 has 15 amino acids. Looked up from germline, CDR1 is ENHRY and CDR2 is SYGVKD. The CDR3: CAISAGQGWDTEAFF. As DNA, the CDR3 is TGTGCCATCAGTGCCGGACAGGGATGGGACACTGAAGCTTTCTTT.

The rearrangement joins TRBV15 to TRBJ2-1; TRBD1 agrees at 7 bases. The CDR3 is 16 amino acids. The V gene's germline CDR1 is LNHNV and CDR2 YYDKDF (reference sequence). Germline trimming cut 1 base from V and 1 base from J; bases unmatched to any gene: 4. The CDR3 nucleotides are TGTGCCACCAGCAGAGGGAGACAGGGATCCTACAATGAGCAGTTCTTC. It translates to CATSRGRQGSYNEQFF.

The chain combines TRBV5-4 with TRBJ1-1, with TRBD1 as a possible D gene (6 bases). The CDR3 consists of 12 residues. With 0 bases removed from V and 8 bases from J, the gap between germline ends came to 8 bases. Germline lookup yields CDR1 SGHNT and CDR2 YYREEE (reference sequence). DNA for the CDR3: TGTGCCAGCAGCTTGGTACAGGGCGAAGCTTTCTTT. This codes for CASSLVQGEAFF.

This sequence joins TRBV5-5 and TRBJ1-2; D is undetermined. CDR1 and CDR2 (germline): SGHKS, YYEKEE (reference sequence). Trimming left V 2 bases short and J 2 bases short, with 7 bases between. The CDR3 covers 13 residues. In DNA form, the CDR3 reads TGTGCCAGCAGCTTTACAGCAAACTATGGCTACACCTTC. It yields the protein CASSFTANYGYTF.

The J gene is TRBJ1-2, the V gene TRBV6-5, with 9 nucleotides matching TRBD1. The CDR3 totals 16 residues. Per germline, CDR1 MNHEY and CDR2 SVGAGI. V was clipped by 0 bases and J by 3 bases; unmatched bases: 5. The CDR3 region has the DNA TGTGCCAGCAGTTACTCGACGGGACAGGGACACTATGGCTACACCTTC. Protein sequence: CASSYSTGQGHYGYTF.

The chain combines TRBV10-1 with TRBJ1-2; 8 nucleotides align to TRBD1. This CDR3 region has 12 residues. CDR1 and CDR2 (germline): WNHNN, SYGVQD (reference sequence). The junction had 1 base not matched to a gene; V was cut back by 2 bases and J by 8 bases. The DNA of the CDR3 is TGCGCCAGCAGTGAGGGGACAGGCGGCTACACCTTC. It is translated as CASSEGTGGYTF.

This clone showed up just once. The CDR3 sequence: CASSTGTVILNTEAFF. CDR3 sequence (DNA): TGCGCCAGCAGCACCGGGACAGTAATACTGAACACTGAAGCTTTCTTT. The V call is TRBV4-1, the J call TRBJ1-1; 7 bases match TRBD1. V lost 5 bases, J lost 0 bases, and 9 bases stayed unmatched. The CDR3 sequence is 16 residues long. The germline gives CDR1 MGHRA, CDR2 YSYEKL.

DNA of the CDR3: TGTGCCAGTAGTATTATGGGACAGGGGGCGCCTAACTATGGCTACACCTTC. Translation: CASSIMGQGAPNYGYTF. The chain combines TRBV19 with TRBJ1-2; 12 bases match TRBD1. Germline V gene lookup returns CDR1 LNHDA and CDR2 SQIVND (reference sequence). J was trimmed by 0 bases and V by 3 bases; bases with no gene match: 5. CDR3 length: 17 amino acids.

This chain joins TRBV19 and TRBJ2-7, with 7 nucleotides matching TRBD1. Germline assignment: CDR1 LNHDA and CDR2 SQIVND (reference sequence). The CDR3 has 14 amino acids. V shed 4 bases, J shed 4 bases, and the junction held 7 bases outside the gene matches. CDR3 protein: CASSNRDRPYEQYF. The CDR3 DNA reads TGTGCCAGTAGTAACCGGGACAGACCGTACGAGCAGTACTTC. Complete variable domain (other parts from reference TRBV19 and TRBJ2-7): DGGITQSPKYLFRKEGQNVTLSCEQNLNHDAMYWYRQDPGQGLRLIYYSQIVNDFQKGDIAEGYSVSREKKESFPLTVTSAQKNPTAFYLCASSNRDRPYEQYFGPGTRLTVT.

In DNA, the CDR3 is TGTGCCAGCCAGAATAACGCGGCCTACGAGCAGTACTTC. This gives the protein CASQNNAAYEQYF. This rearrangement joins TRBV19 to TRBJ2-7; D remains unclear. The CDR3 is 13 residues long. CDR1 LNHDA and CDR2 SQIVND come from the germline V gene (reference sequence). V lost 9 bases and J 2 bases, leaving 14 bases between the germline ends.

The chain links TRBV2 to TRBJ1-2; D might be TRBD1 (5 bases). With 6 bases removed from V and 4 bases from J, the gap between germline ends came to 12 bases. Per the germline V gene, CDR1 is SNHLY and CDR2 is FYNNEI. The CDR3 length is 13 residues. The CDR3 reads CASRNGGSYGYTF. The CDR3 region has the DNA TGTGCCAGCAGGAACGGGGGGTCCTATGGCTACACCTTC.

The V gene is TRBV30, the J gene TRBJ1-2; D is undetermined. The germline V gene encodes CDR1 GTSNPN and CDR2 SVGIG (reference sequence). The germline V and J ends were trimmed by 1 base and 4 bases, with 7 bases remaining between them. This CDR3 is 12 amino acids long. CDR3: CAWSDHSYGYTF. CDR3 in DNA: TGTGCCTGGAGTGACCACAGCTATGGCTACACCTTC.

DNA of the CDR3: TGTGCCAGCAGTTTACTACAACAGGGGACCGAGCAGTACTTC. Encoded protein: CASSLLQQGTEQYF. This chain links TRBV28 with TRBJ2-7, with 7 bases fitting TRBD1. This CDR3 has 14 amino acids. V dropped 2 bases and J dropped 6; count of bases not matched to a gene: 7. Germline V gene data show CDR1 as MDHEN and CDR2 as SYDVKM.

This chain joins TRBV19 and TRBJ2-1; 9 bases are a match to TRBD1. J gave up 7 bases and V 3 bases, and 10 bases lay outside the gene matches. CDR1 is LNHDA and CDR2 is SQIVND in the germline V gene (reference sequence). The CDR3 covers 16 residues. The CDR3 region has the DNA TGTGCCAGTAGTATCTTGGTTGGACAGGGGAGTAATGAGCAGTTCTTC. This encodes CASSILVGQGSNEQFF.

This sequence joins TRBV10-3 and TRBJ1-5; tentatively, D is TRBD1 (5 bases). Trimming removed 8 bases at V and 0 bases at J, with 17 bases between. Germline CDR1 reads ENHRY; CDR2 reads SYGVKD. The CDR3 totals 16 residues. CDR3 sequence reads: CAISKGVGDSNQPQHF. In DNA form, the CDR3 reads TGTGCCATCTCCAAAGGGGTAGGGGATAGCAATCAGCCCCAGCATTTT.

This chain joins TRBV5-5 and TRBJ1-3; 8 bases are a match to TRBD1. The length of the CDR3 is 17 residues. From germline, CDR1 is SGHKS and CDR2 YYEKEE (reference sequence). Unmatched junction bases numbered 7, after V lost 2 bases and J lost 0 bases. The CDR3 spells CASSFTTTGGSGNTIYF. In nucleotides, the CDR3 is TGTGCCAGCAGCTTTACCACCACAGGGGGCTCTGGAAACACCATATATTTT.

The chain has TRBV5-1 and TRBJ1-6; 7 bases fit TRBD1. V lost 5 bases, J lost 6 bases, and 11 bases stayed unmatched. There are 16 residues in the CDR3. Germline loops: CDR1 SGHRS, CDR2 YFSETQ. The CDR3: CASRPPGQSFNSPLHF. The CDR3 nucleotides read TGCGCCAGCAGACCCCCGGGACAGAGTTTTAATTCACCCCTCCACTTT.